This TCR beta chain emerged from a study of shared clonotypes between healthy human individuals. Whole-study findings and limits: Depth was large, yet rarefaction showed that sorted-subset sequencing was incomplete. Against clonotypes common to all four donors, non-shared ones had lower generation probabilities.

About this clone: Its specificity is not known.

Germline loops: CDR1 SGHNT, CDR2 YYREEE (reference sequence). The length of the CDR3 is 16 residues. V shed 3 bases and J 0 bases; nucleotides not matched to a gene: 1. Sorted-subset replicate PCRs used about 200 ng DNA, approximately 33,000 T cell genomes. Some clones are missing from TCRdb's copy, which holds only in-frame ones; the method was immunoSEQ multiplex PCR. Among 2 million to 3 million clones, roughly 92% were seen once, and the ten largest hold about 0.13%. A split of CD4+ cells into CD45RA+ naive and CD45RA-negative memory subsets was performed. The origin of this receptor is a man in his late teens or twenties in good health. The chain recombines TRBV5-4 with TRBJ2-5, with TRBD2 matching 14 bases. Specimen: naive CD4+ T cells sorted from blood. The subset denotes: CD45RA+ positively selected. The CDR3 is CASSWTSGGYQETQYF. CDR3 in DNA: TGTGCCAGCAGCTGGACTAGCGGGGGGTACCAAGAGACCCAGTACTTC. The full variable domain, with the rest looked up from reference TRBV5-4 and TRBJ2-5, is ETGVTQSPTHLIKTRGQQVTLRCSSQSGHNTVSWYQQALGQGPQFIFQYYREEENGRGNFPPRFSGLQFPNYSSELNVNALELDDSALYLCASSWTSGGYQETQYFGPGTRLLVL.